The 5 T cell receptor beta chains reported below all come from one sample, sequenced in a study of cytomegalovirus exposure and HLA in healthy donors. 60 Vbeta and 13 Jbeta primers were used in PCR. Assay used: immunoSEQ multiplex PCR; TCRdb lists only in-frame clones, some missing. The top ten hold under 15% of the sample, which has around 150,000 clones, roughly 73% seen once. Sample: PBMCs. Receptor source: a human donor in good health.

J is TRBJ1-1 and V is TRBV7-6, with TRBD1 matching over 10 bases. There are 14 residues in the CDR3. Germline V gene lookup returns CDR1 SGHVS and CDR2 FNYEAQ. The V and J ends lost 1 base and 6 bases, in that order; junction bases with no gene match: 2. CDR3 DNA sequence: TGTGCCAGCAGCTTAGGGGGACAGGGGTCTGAAGCTTTCTTT. Amino acids: CASSLGGQGSEAFF.

This clone was detected only a few times. The chain recombines TRBV6-1 with TRBJ1-1, with D perhaps matching TRBD1 (5 bases). Germline V gene data show CDR1 as MNHNS and CDR2 as SASEGT. V gave up 1 base and J gave up 1 base, with 10 bases separating them. This CDR3 is 15 amino acids long. The CDR3 DNA is TGTGCCAGCAGTGAAGTAGGGGCAGGGAACACTGAAGCTTTCTTT. Its protein is CASSEVGAGNTEAFF.

The chain uses TRBV10-3 and TRBJ2-5; TRBD2 matches 9 bases. The CDR3 runs to 17 residues. CDR1 and CDR2 (germline): ENHRY, SYGVKD. J lost 5 bases, V lost 0 bases, and 10 bases had no gene match. The CDR3 region is CAISESPAGGPGETQYF. The DNA of the CDR3 is TGTGCCATCAGTGAGTCTCCAGCGGGAGGCCCAGGGGAGACCCAGTACTTC.

The gene calls are TRBV15 and TRBJ1-6, with D possibly being TRBD1 (5 bases). CDR1 is LNHNV and CDR2 is YYDKDF in the germline V gene (reference sequence). V was cut by 0 bases and J by 7 bases, with 10 bases left in between. This CDR3 is built from 15 residues. CDR3 amino acids: CATSRDRALNSPLHF. The CDR3 DNA reads TGTGCCACCAGCAGAGACAGGGCTCTCAATTCACCCCTCCACTTT.

J is TRBJ1-2 and V is TRBV19; the match to TRBD1 covers 9 bases. The CDR3 totals 14 residues. Germline CDR1 is LNHDA and CDR2 is SQIVND (reference sequence). The V and J ends lost 5 bases and 7 bases, in that order; junction bases with no gene match: 8. The CDR3 bases are TGTGCCAGTAGTCCTGGACAGGGGCACCCTGGCTACACCTTC. Its protein is CASSPGQGHPGYTF.